This T cell receptor beta chain was sequenced in a study of response to subunit inactivated influenza vaccine. Study observations and caveats: Every seasonal influenza vaccination brings in few new T cells, the authors suggested.

CDR3 length equals 12 residues. The V gene's germline CDR1 is SQVTM and CDR2 ANQGSEA. Trimming left V 4 bases short and J 7 bases short, with 14 bases between. A note on this clonotype: Its antigen is as yet unknown.

Each CDR3 protein gets one entry after TCRdb re-called the RT-PCR reads with MiXCR. The data show hundreds of thousands of distinct CDR3 sequences, approximately 7.7% seen once. V gene TRBV29-1 combines with J gene TRBJ2-7; no reliable D call. This sample comprised PBMCs from blood, obtained less than 30 months after vaccination. The clonotype comes from a man aged 50-75 years who received an inactivated influenza vaccine. The DNA of the CDR3 is TGCAGCGTTGGGGCGGATGAAGGGGAGCAGTACTTC. It encodes CSVGADEGEQYF.